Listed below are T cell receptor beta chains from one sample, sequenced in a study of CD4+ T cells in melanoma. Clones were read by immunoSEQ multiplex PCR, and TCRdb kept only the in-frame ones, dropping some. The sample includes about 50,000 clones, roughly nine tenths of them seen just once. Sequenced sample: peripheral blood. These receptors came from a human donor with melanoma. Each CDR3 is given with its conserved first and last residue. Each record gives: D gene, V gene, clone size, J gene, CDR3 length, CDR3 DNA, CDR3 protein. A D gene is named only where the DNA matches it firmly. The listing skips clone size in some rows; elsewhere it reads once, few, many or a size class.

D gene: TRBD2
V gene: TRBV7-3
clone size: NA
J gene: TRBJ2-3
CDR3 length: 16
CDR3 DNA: TGTGCCAGCAGCCCTTACCTGGGGACTACCTCGGATACGCAGTATTTT
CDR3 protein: CASSPYLGTTSDTQYF

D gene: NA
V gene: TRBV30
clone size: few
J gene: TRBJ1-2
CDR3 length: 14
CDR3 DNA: TGTGCCTGGAGTCTTACAAGGGGCAACTATGGCTACACCTTC
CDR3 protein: CAWSLTRGNYGYTF

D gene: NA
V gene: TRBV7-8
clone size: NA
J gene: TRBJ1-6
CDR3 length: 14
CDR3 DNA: TGTGCCAGCACGGCCCGGCCCAGGGAGTCACCCCTCCACTTT
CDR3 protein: CASTARPRESPLHF

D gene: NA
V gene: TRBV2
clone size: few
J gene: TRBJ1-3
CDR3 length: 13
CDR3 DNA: TGTGCCAGCAGCCAGGGGAGTGGAAACACCATATATTTT
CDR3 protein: CASSQGSGNTIYF

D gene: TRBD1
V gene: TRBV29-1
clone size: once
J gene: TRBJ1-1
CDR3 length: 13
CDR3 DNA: TGCAGCGTGGCGGACAGGGTAAACACTGAAGCTTTCTTT
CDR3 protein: CSVADRVNTEAFF

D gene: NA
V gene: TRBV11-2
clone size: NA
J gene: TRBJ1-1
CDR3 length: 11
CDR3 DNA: TGTGCCAGCAGTGTCGGCACTGAAGCTTTCTTT
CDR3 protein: CASSVGTEAFF

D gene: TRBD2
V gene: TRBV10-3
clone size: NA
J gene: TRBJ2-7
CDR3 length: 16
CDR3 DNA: TGTGCCATCAGCGACAGTGGGAAGGGAGGGGACTACGAGCAGTACTTC
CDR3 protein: CAISDSGKGGDYEQYF

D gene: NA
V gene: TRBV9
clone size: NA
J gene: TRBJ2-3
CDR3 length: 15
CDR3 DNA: TGTGCCAGCACCCGAACAGGGTCCTGGTCAGATACGCAGTATTTT
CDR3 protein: CASTRTGSWSDTQYF

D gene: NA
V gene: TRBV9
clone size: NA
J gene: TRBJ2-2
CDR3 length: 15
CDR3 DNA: TGTGCCAGCAGCGTAGAAGAAATAGCTTTCGGGGAGCTGTTTTTT
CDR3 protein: CASSVEEIAFGELFF

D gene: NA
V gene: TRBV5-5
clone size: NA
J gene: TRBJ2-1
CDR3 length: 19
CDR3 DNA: TGTGCCAGCAGCCCACTTGGGGCAGGGGGGCTAGTAATCTACAATGAGCAGTTCTTC
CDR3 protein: CASSPLGAGGLVIYNEQFF

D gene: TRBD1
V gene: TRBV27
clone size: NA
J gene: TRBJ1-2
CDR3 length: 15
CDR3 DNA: TGTGCCAGCAGGCAGACAGGGGTCGGTAACTATGGCTACACCTTC
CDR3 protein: CASRQTGVGNYGYTF

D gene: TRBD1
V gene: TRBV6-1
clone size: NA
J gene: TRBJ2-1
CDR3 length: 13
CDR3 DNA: TGTGCCAGCAGTAGGGACAGGGACAATGAGCAGTTCTTC
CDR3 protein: CASSRDRDNEQFF

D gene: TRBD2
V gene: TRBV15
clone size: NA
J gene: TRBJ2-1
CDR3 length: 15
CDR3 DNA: TGTGCCACATCCCTAGCGGACTTCCGGGGAAATGAGCAGTTCTTC
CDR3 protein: CATSLADFRGNEQFF

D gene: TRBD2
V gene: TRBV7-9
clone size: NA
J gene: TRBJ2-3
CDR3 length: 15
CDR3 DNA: TGTGCCAGCAAGGGCGGGGGGCCCAGCACAGATACGCAGTATTTT
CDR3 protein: CASKGGGPSTDTQYF

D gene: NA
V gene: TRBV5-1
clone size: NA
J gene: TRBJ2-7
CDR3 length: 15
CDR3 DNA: TGCGCCAGCAGCGCTGCGGGGCCAGGGAACTACGAGCAGTACTTC
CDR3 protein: CASSAAGPGNYEQYF

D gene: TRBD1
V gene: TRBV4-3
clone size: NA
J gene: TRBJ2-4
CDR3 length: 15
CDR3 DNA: TGCGCCAGCAGCCCTGTAGGGACAGACAGAAACATTCAGTACTTC
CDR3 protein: CASSPVGTDRNIQYF

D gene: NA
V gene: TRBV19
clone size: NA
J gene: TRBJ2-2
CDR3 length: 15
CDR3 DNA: TGTGCCAGTAGTGGGCCGGGACCCAACACCGGGGAGCTGTTTTTT
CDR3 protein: CASSGPGPNTGELFF

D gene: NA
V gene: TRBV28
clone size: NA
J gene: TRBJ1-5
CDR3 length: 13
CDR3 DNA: TGTGCCAGCAGTTTAGGACAGATGCAGCCCCAGCATTTT
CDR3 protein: CASSLGQMQPQHF

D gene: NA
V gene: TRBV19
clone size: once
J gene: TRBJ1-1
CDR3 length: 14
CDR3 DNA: TGTGCCAGGAGTAAAGGGGTGGCGAACACTGAAGCTTTCTTT
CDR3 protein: CARSKGVANTEAFF

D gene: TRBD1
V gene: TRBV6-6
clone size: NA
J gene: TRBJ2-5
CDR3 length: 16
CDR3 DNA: TGTGCCAGCAGTTACTCAGGGGGCGGGTGGCAAGAGACCCAGTACTTC
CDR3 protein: CASSYSGGGWQETQYF

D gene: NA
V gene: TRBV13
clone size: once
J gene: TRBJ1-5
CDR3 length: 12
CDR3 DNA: TGTGCCAGCAGCTTTAGCAATCAGCCCCAGCATTTT
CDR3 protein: CASSFSNQPQHF

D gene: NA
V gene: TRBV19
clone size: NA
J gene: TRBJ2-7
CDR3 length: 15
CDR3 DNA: TGTGCCAGTAGTCCGTGGGACTGGGCCTTGGGAGAGCAGTACTTC
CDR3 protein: CASSPWDWALGEQYF

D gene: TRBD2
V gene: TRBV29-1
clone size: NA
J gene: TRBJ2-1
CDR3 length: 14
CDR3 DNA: TGCAGCGTTGAGGAGCCTAGCGGGGGGGCTGAGCAGTTCTTC
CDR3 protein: CSVEEPSGGAEQFF

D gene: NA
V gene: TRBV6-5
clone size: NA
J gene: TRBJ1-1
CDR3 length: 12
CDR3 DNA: TGTGCCAGCAGTTACTCAGTCGATGAAGCTTTCTTT
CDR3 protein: CASSYSVDEAFF

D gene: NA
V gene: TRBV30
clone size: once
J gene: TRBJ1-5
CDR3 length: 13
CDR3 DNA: TGTGCCTGGAGTGAGGGGAGCAATCAGCCCCAGCATTTT
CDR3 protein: CAWSEGSNQPQHF

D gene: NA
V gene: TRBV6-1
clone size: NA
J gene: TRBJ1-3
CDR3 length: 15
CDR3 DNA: TGTGCCAGCAGCCTCGGGGGGTACTCTGGAAACACCATATATTTT
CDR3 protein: CASSLGGYSGNTIYF

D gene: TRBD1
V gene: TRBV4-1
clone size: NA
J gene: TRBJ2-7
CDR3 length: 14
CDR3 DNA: TGCGCCAGCAGCCACGCGACAGGGAACGGCGAGCAGTACTTC
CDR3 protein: CASSHATGNGEQYF

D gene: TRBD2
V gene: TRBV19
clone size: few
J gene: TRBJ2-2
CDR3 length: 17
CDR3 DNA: TGTGCCAGTATAGGGACTAGCGGGGGGTCGAACACCGGGGAGCTGTTTTTT
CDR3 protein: CASIGTSGGSNTGELFF

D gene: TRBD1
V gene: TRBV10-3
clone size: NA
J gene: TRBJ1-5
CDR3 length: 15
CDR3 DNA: TGTGCCATCAGGGACAGGGAGGGAAGCAATCAGCCCCAGCATTTT
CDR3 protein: CAIRDREGSNQPQHF

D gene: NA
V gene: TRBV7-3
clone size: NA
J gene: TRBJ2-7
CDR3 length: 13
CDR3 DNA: TGTGCCAGCAGCTTTAGAGGGGGGGACGAGCAGTACTTC
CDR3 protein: CASSFRGGDEQYF

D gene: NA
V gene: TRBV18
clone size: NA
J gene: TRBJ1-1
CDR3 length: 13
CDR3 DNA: TGTGCCAGCTCACCGGGACAGAACACTGAAGCTTTCTTT
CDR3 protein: CASSPGQNTEAFF

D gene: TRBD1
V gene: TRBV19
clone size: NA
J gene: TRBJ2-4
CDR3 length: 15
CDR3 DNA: TGTGCCAGTAGCTCACTCCGGGACAGTAAAAACATTCAGTACTTC
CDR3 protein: CASSSLRDSKNIQYF

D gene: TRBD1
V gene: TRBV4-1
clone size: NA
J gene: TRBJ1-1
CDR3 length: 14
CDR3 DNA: TGCGCCAGCAAGAAACAGGGGGCAAGCACTGAAGCTTTCTTT
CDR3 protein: CASKKQGASTEAFF

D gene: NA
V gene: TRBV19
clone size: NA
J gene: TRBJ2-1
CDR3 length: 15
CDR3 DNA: TGTGCCAGTAGTATAGAAGGGGCCTTCTACAATGAGCAGTTCTTC
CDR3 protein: CASSIEGAFYNEQFF

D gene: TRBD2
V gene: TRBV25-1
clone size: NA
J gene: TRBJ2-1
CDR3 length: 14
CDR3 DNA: TGTGCCAGCCAATCGGGGAGGGGTTGGGATGAGCAGTTCTTC
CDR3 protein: CASQSGRGWDEQFF

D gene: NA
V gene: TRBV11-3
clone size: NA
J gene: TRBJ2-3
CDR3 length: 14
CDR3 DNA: TGTGCCAGCAGCTTGGGGGTAGGCACAGATACGCAGTATTTT
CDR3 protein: CASSLGVGTDTQYF

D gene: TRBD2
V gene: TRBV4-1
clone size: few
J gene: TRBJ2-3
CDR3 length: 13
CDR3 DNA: TGCGCCAGCAGCCAAGTGGCGGGGGTAACGCAGTATTTT
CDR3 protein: CASSQVAGVTQYF

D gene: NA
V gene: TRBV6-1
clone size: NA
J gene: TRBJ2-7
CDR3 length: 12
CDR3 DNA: TGTGCCAGCAGTGGGGGGGTTATCGAGCAGTACTTC
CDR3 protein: CASSGGVIEQYF

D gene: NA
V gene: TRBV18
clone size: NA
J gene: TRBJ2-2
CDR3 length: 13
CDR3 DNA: TGTGCCAGCTCTCGAATGAACACCGGGGAGCTGTTTTTT
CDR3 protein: CASSRMNTGELFF

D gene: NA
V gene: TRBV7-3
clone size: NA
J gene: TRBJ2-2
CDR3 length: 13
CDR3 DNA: TGTGCCAGCAGCTCCCGGGGTAGCGGGGAGCTGTTTTTT
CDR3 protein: CASSSRGSGELFF

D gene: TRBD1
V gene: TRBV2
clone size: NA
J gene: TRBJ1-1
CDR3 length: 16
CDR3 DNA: TGTGCCAGCTCCCGGACAGGGGAGTTATTTTTCACTGAAGCTTTCTTT
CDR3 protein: CASSRTGELFFTEAFF

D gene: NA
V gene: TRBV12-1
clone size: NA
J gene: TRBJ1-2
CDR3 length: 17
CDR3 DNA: TGTGCCAGCAGCCTTTCCAAGACAGGGGGCATGAACTATGGCTACACCTTC
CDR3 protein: CASSLSKTGGMNYGYTF

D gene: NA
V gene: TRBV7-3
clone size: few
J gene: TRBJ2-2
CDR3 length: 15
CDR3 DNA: TGTGCCAGCAGCCCGACGGCCCCGAACACCGGGGAGCTGTTTTTT
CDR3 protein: CASSPTAPNTGELFF

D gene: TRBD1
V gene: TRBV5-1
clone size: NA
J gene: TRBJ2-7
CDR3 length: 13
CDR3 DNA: TGCGCCAGCAGCGGGACAGCGACCTACGAGCAGTACTTC
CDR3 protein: CASSGTATYEQYF

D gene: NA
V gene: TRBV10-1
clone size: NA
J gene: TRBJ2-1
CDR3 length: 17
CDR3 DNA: TGCGCCAGCAGTGAGTCGAGGTCTGGACGCGACTACAATGAGCAGTTCTTC
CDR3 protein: CASSESRSGRDYNEQFF

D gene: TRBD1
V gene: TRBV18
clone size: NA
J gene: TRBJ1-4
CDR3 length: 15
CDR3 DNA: TGTGCCAGCTCACCGGCGACAGGGTTTAATGAAAAACTGTTTTTT
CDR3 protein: CASSPATGFNEKLFF

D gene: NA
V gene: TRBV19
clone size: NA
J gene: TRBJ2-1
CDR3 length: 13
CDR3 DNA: TGTGCCAGTAATAAAGGGAGAACGGGTGAGCAGTTCTTC
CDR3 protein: CASNKGRTGEQFF

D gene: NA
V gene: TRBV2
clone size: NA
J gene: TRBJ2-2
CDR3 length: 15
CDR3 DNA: TGTGCCAGCAGTGAATTCAGGTCTAACACCGGGGAGCTGTTTTTT
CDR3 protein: CASSEFRSNTGELFF

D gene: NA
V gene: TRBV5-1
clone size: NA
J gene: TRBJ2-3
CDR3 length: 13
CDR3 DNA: TGCGCCAGCAGCTTCCGGGTCGGAGATACGCAGTATTTT
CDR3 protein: CASSFRVGDTQYF

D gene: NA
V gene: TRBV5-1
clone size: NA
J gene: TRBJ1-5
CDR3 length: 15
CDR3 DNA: TGCGCCAGGGGGGGGAGGGTCCGTAGCAATCAGCCCCAGCATTTT
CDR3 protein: CARGGRVRSNQPQHF